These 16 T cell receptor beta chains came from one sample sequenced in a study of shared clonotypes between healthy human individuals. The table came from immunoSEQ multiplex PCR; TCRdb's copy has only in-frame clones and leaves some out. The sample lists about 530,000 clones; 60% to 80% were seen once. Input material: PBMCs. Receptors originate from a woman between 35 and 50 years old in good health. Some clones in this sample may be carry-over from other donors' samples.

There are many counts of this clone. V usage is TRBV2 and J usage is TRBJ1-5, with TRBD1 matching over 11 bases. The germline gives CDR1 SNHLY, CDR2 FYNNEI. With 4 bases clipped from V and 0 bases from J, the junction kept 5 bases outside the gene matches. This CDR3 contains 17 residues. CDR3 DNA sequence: TGTGCCAGCAGTGCGGACAGGGGGCCTAATAGCAATCAGCCCCAGCATTTT. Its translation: CASSADRGPNSNQPQHF.

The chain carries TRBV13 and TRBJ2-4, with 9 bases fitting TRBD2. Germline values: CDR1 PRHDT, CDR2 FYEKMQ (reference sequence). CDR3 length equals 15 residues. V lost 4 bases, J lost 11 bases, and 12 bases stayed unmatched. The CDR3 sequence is CASSSHAGGPRVQYF. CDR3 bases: TGTGCCAGCAGCTCCCATGCGGGAGGGCCGCGTGTTCAGTACTTC.

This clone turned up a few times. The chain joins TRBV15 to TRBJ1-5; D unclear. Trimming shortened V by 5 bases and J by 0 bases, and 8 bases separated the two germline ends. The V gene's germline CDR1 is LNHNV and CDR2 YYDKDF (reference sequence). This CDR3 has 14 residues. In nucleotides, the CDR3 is TGTGCCACCAGCGGTACATATAGCAATCAGCCCCAGCATTTT. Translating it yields CATSGTYSNQPQHF.

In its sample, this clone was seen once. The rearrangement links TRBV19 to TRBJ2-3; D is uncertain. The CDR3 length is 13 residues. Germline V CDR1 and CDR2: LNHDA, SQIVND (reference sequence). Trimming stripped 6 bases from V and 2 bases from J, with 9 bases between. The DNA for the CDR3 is TGTGCCAGTAGAGACCCTTTCACAGATACGCAGTATTTT. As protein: CASRDPFTDTQYF.

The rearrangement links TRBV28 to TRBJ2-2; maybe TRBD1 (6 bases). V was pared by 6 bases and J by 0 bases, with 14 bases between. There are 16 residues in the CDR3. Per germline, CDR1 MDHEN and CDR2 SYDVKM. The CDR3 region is CASSPSGGTNTGELFF. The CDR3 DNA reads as TGTGCCAGCAGCCCCAGTGGGGGCACGAACACCGGGGAGCTGTTTTTT.

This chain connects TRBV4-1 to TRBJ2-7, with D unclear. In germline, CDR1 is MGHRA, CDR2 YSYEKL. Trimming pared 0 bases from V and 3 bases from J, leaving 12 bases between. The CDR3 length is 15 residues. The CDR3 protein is CASSQDRALFYEQYF. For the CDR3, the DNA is TGCGCCAGCAGCCAAGATAGGGCACTCTTCTACGAGCAGTACTTC.

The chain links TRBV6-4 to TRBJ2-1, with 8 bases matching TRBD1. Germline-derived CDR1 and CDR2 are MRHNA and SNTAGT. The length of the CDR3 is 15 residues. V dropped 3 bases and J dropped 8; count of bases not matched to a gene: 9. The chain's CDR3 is CASSEHTGGGDEQFF. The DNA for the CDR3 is TGTGCCAGCAGTGAACACACAGGGGGTGGCGATGAGCAGTTCTTC.

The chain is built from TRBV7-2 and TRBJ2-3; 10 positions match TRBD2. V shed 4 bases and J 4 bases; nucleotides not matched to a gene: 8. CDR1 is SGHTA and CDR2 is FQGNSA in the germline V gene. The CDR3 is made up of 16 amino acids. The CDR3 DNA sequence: TGTGCCAGCAGCTATATAGCGGGAGGAGGGGCAGATACGCAGTATTTT. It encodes CASSYIAGGGADTQYF.

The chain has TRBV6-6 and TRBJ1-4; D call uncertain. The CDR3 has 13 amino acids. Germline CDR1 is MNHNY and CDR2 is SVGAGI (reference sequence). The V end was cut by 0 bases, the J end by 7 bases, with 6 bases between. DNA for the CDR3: TGTGCCAGCAGTTACTCGTCTACTGAAAAACTGTTTTTT. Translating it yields CASSYSSTEKLFF.

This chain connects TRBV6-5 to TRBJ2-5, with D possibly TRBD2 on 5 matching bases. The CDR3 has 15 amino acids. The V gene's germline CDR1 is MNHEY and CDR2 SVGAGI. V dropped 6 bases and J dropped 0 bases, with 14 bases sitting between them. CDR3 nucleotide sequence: TGTGCCAGCAGCCCCCCCGGACTTTACCAAGAGACCCAGTACTTC. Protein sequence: CASSPPGLYQETQYF.

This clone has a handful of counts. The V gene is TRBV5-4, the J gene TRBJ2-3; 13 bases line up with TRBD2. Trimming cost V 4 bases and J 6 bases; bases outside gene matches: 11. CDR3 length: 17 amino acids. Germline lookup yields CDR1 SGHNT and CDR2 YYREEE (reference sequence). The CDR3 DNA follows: TGTGCCAGCAGCCTCGGACTAGCGGGAGCGACGAGGGATACGCAGTATTTT. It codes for CASSLGLAGATRDTQYF. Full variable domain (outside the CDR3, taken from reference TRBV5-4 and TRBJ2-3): ETGVTQSPTHLIKTRGQQVTLRCSSQSGHNTVSWYQQALGQGPQFIFQYYREEENGRGNFPPRFSGLQFPNYSSELNVNALELDDSALYLCASSLGLAGATRDTQYFGPGTRLTVL.

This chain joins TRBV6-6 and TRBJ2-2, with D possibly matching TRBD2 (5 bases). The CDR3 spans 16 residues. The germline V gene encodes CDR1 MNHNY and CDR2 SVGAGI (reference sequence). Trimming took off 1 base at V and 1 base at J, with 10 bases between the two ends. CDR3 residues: CASSYLAIKNTGELFF. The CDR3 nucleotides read TGTGCCAGCAGTTACTTAGCGATAAAGAACACCGGGGAGCTGTTTTTT.

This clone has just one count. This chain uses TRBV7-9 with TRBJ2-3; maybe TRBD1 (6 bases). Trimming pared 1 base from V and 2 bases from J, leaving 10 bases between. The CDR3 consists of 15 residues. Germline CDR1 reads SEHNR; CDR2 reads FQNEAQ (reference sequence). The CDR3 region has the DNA TGTGCCAGCAGCTTAGACAGGGAGAACACAGATACGCAGTATTTT. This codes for CASSLDRENTDTQYF.

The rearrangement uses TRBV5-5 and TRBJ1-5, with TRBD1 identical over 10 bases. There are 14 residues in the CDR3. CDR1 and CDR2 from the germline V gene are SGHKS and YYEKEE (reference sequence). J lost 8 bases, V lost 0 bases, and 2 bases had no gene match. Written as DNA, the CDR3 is TGTGCCAGCAGCTTGGTCGGGACAGGGGAGCCCCAGCATTTT. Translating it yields CASSLVGTGEPQHF.

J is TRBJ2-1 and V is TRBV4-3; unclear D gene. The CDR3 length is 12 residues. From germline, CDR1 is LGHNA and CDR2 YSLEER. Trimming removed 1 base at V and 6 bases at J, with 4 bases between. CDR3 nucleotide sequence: TGCGCCAGCAGCCAAGGGGGCAATGAGCAGTTCTTC. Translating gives CASSQGGNEQFF.

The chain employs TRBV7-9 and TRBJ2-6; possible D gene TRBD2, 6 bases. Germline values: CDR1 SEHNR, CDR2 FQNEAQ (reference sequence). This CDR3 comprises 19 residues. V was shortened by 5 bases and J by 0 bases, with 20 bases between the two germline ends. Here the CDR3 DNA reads TGTGCCAGCAGCCCTGGGGCAGGACTAAGGAACTCTGGGGCCAACGTCCTGACTTTC. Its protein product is CASSPGAGLRNSGANVLTF.